What follows describes a single T cell receptor beta chain. What it binds is not known. Making the TCR beta cDNA relied on 5'RACE template switching with UMIs. Following a re-call of the 5' RACE reads, TCRdb has one entry per CDR3 protein and lacks DNA. Its table lists approximately 22,000 distinct CDR3 sequences. There are 16 residues in the CDR3. Germline assignment: CDR1 SGHAT and CDR2 FQNNGV. The data derive from a study of T cells expressing NK-cell markers. Across the study: Serological testing identified most of the eight sequenced donors as HCMV-seropositive and one as seronegative. Study-wide results and limits: The study did not resolve the HCMV specificity of expanded NKG2C+ T cell clones.

Sequencing used blood T cells: a sorted CD56 or NKG2C T cell subset, CD4+ or CD8+ T cells, or bulk PBMC T cells (not recorded which). The rearrangement links TRBV11-2 to TRBJ2-7; TCRdb indicates TRBD1, and absent DNA this call remains unverified. The receptor was isolated from a man aged 18 to 69 in good health. The CDR3 loop reads CASSVLQGANFYEQYF.